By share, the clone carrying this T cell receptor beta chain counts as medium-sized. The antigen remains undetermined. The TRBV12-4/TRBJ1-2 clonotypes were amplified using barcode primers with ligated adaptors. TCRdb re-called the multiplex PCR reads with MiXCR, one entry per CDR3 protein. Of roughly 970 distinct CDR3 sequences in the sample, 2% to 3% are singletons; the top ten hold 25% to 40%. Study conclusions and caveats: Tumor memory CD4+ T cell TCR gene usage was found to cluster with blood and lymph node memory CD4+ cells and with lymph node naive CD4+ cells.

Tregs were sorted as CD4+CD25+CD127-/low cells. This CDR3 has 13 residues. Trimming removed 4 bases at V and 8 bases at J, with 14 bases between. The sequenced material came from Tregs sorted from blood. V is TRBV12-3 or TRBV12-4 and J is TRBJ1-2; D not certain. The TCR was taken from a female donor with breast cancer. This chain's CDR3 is CASSSDVLIGYTF. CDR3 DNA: TGTGCCAGCAGTTCGGACGTTCTGATAGGCTACACCTTC.